This T cell receptor (beta chain) derives from a study of T-cell memory formation after mild COVID-19. Across the study: TCR clusters showed largely donor specificity. The study's findings and limits: CD4/CD8 balance held among clones contracting day 15 to 85, and later expanders leaned CD4+. Whether second-wave clones peaking at day 37 were SARS-CoV-2 specific went unconfirmed.

Germline CDR1 is LGHNA and CDR2 is YSLEER. The CDR3 is 13 residues long. Trimming took off 6 bases at V and 5 bases at J, with 13 bases between the two ends. This clonotype was picked up one time. What it binds is unknown. TCRdb recomputed calls from the 5' RACE reads with MiXCR, one row per CDR3 protein. The sample lists more than 150,000 distinct CDR3 sequences, around 20% occurring once. V usage is TRBV4-3 and J usage is TRBJ1-2; D remains unclear. Input material: PBMCs or a T cell subset sorted from them (not recorded which). The clonotype comes from a man in his late teens or twenties who had mild COVID-19 (a few samples of this study predate the infection). Cell type and time point are not known. The chain's CDR3 is CASSTDKSYGYTF. CDR3 bases: TGCGCCAGCAGTACTGATAAATCTTATGGCTACACCTTC.